This record looks at one T cell receptor (beta chain) sequence and its context. This table comes from immunoSEQ multiplex PCR, and its TCRdb copy is limited to in-frame clones, with some not included. Here the sample spans tens of thousands of clones, less than 90% being singletons. The data stem from a study of OX40 agonist ivuxolimab in advanced cancers. People who had autoimmune disease history or systemic immunosuppression were excluded. Material: CD4+ or CD8+ T cells sorted from blood, obtained in a trial of the OX40 agonist ivuxolimab. The sequence came from an adult with an advanced solid tumor such as melanoma, head and neck, liver or kidney cancer.

The CDR3 nucleotides are TGTGCCAGCAGCTTAGGACAGAACTATGGCTACACCTTC. Its protein product is CASSLGQNYGYTF. The V and J genes are TRBV7-8 and TRBJ1-2, with a tentative D call TRBD1 (5 bases). Looked up from germline, CDR1 is SGHVS and CDR2 is FQNEAQ. The germline V and J ends were trimmed by 1 base and 2 bases, with 5 bases remaining between them. The CDR3 is 13 amino acids.